This T cell receptor beta chain was sequenced in a study of shared clonotypes between healthy human individuals. Whole-study context: Donors, aged 18 to 49, were a couple of women and three men. General study points: Memory subsets had estimated richness that was generally smaller than that of naive subsets.

Germline-derived CDR1 and CDR2 are LGHNA and YNFKEQ. The CDR3 is 17 residues long. Trimming removed 0 bases from V and 2 bases from J; junction bases left unmatched: 10. Naive-designated CD8 cells lacked CD45RO, were positively enriched for CCR7, and omitted terminally differentiated effector memory CD45RA+ cells. About this clone: The antigen remains unidentified.

Every subset had its genomic DNA shared out evenly among several immunoSEQ plates. The data were produced by immunoSEQ multiplex PCR, yet TCRdb's version contains in-frame clones alone and is incomplete. The sample yields about 2.2 million clones, 93% seen once. The clonotype was recovered from a man between 18 and 35 years old in good health. Some clones in this sample may be carry-over from other donors' samples. This sequence joins TRBV4-2 and TRBJ2-7; 7 bases line up with TRBD2. The sample consisted of naive CD8+ T cells from PBMCs. In DNA form, the CDR3 reads TGTGCCAGCAGCCAAGATGCGACGCCTAGCGGAACCTACGAGCAGTACTTC. This codes for CASSQDATPSGTYEQYF.